This entry features one TCR beta chain sequence. Clones were sequenced by immunoSEQ multiplex PCR, and TCRdb holds only the in-frame ones, with some missing. The table has 40,000 to 45,000 clones, about 94% seen once. The source of the sample is a study of preoperative IRX-2 immunotherapy in early breast cancer. Noted treatment: preoperative locoregional IRX-2 cytokine immunotherapy. Germline lookup yields CDR1 MDHEN and CDR2 SYDVKM. The CDR3 extends over 15 amino acids. Trimming cost V 2 bases and J 3 bases; bases outside gene matches: 3. This chain uses TRBV28 with TRBJ1-1; 10 nucleotides line up with TRBD1. The receptor's source is a human donor with breast cancer. The sequencing used tumor tissue, collected after IRX-2 immunotherapy. The CDR3 here is CASSLTGTGDTEAFF. DNA for the CDR3: TGTGCCAGCAGTTTAACCGGGACAGGGGACACTGAAGCTTTCTTT.